This note documents a single T cell receptor beta chain sequence. This CDR3 region has 16 residues. Per the germline V gene, CDR1 is SGDLS and CDR2 is YYNGEE. The junction had 6 bases not matched to a gene; V was cut back by 4 bases and J by 2 bases. These data originate in a study of CD8 T cells in Susac syndrome. Background on the study: The Susac syndrome patients were therapy-naive, on corticosteroids, or on intravenous immunoglobulin alone at blood draw.

RNA was extracted with the RNeasy kit, and a quantity of roughly 0.45 to 1 ug was reverse transcribed using random hexamers. TCRdb redid the calling of the immunoSEQ multiplex PCR reads with MiXCR, one entry per CDR3 protein. Of 95,000 to 150,000 distinct CDR3 sequences listed, roughly 95% were seen once; the top ten hold less than 0.15%. TCR beta sequences were obtained from blood CD8+ and CD4+ T cells. Under recently defined diagnostic criteria, the patients with Susac syndrome qualified as having definite or probable disease. Purification of the CD8+ and CD4+ T cells relied on negative isolation, and TEMRA cells underwent FACS enrichment.

This sequence originates from a human donor with Susac syndrome. Material: CD4+ T cells from PBMCs. This chain joins TRBV9 and TRBJ2-3; TRBD2 matches at 11 bases. The chain's CDR3 is CASSPRLAGITDTQYF. The CDR3 DNA follows: TGTGCCAGCAGCCCGCGACTAGCGGGGATCACAGATACGCAGTATTTT.